One T cell receptor beta chain is described in this entry. This table comes from immunoSEQ multiplex PCR, and its TCRdb copy is limited to in-frame clones, with some not included. The sample carries 350,000 or so clones, approximately 89% recorded once. The data were taken from a study of blood T cell repertoires in COVID-19. Study overall: The study drew acute and convalescent COVID-19 samples from the United States, Italy and Spain. The cDNA or gDNA used as material had been derived from T cells, B-cell-depleted T cells, or PBMCs.

The CDR3 spans 15 residues. CDR1 and CDR2 (germline): MDHEN, SYDVKM. V lost 5 bases and J lost 8, with 21 bases in between. This chain uses TRBV28 with TRBJ1-2; no firm D call. The source is an older woman with COVID-19, enrolled during active disease. Material: peripheral blood. The CDR3 bases are TGTGCCAGCAGTACCCCCGGGAGGCTTTTGGGAGGCTACACCTTC. Residues: CASSTPGRLLGGYTF.